Below, 12 T cell receptor beta chains from the same sample are listed, as sequenced in a study of cytotoxic CD8 clonotypes in ibrutinib-treated CLL. The table came from immunoSEQ multiplex PCR; TCRdb's copy has only in-frame clones and leaves some out. The sample records 300,000 or so clones, over 55% being singletons. Here the sequenced sample was PBMCs, taken after 36 months of ibrutinib treatment. These receptor sequences come from a human donor with chronic lymphocytic leukemia.

This clone was observed a few times. V usage is TRBV7-8 and J usage is TRBJ1-6, with 8 bases identical to TRBD1. CDR1 is SGHVS, CDR2 FQNEAQ, per germline. The CDR3 has 12 residues. CDR3 amino acids: CGSGTGNSPLHF. CDR3 in DNA: TGTGGATCCGGGACAGGCAATTCACCCCTCCACTTT.

The chain is built from TRBV25-1 and TRBJ2-5, with D perhaps being TRBD1 or TRBD2 (6 bases each). The CDR3 covers 15 residues. Germline V gene sequence: CDR1 MGHDK, CDR2 SYGVNS. V was pared by 1 base and J by 4 bases, with 13 bases between. The CDR3 DNA reads TGTGCCAGCAGTGAATGGAAGGGGGGAAGAGAGACCCAGTACTTC. Protein sequence: CASSEWKGGRETQYF.

This clone appeared a few times. The genes are TRBV5-1 and TRBJ2-1; D might be TRBD1 (8 bases). V was shortened by 0 bases and J by 7 bases, with 14 bases between the two germline ends. Germline CDR1 is SGHRS and CDR2 is YFSETQ. The CDR3 covers 15 residues. The CDR3 sequence is CASSLGDRGGNEQFF. In DNA, the CDR3 is TGCGCCAGCAGCTTGGGTGACAGGGGAGGGAATGAGCAGTTCTTC.

V and J are TRBV4-1 and TRBJ1-2; 7 bases match TRBD1. Germline V gene sequence: CDR1 MGHRA, CDR2 YSYEKL. V was clipped by 0 bases and J by 5 bases; unmatched bases: 3. This CDR3 comprises 14 residues. The CDR3 loop reads CASSQETGFYGYTF. The CDR3 region has the DNA TGCGCCAGCAGCCAAGAGACAGGGTTTTATGGCTACACCTTC.

The chain joins TRBV27 to TRBJ2-7, with D perhaps TRBD1 (6 bases). Trimming took off 6 bases at V and 3 bases at J, with 15 bases between the two ends. Per the germline V gene, CDR1 is MNHEY and CDR2 is SMNVEV (reference sequence). The CDR3 runs to 14 residues. CDR3 residues: CASRIQGSGYEQYF. The CDR3 DNA reads as TGTGCCAGCAGGATACAGGGAAGTGGCTACGAGCAGTACTTC.

The V and J genes are TRBV29-1 and TRBJ2-4; D remains ambiguous. The CDR3 runs to 11 residues. Per the germline V gene, CDR1 is SQVTM and CDR2 is ANQGSEA. V was pared by 4 bases and J by 6 bases, with 7 bases between. The CDR3: CSVVHANIQYF. In DNA, the CDR3 is TGCAGCGTTGTGCATGCAAACATTCAGTACTTC.

This clone was counted between two and nine times. The rearrangement joins TRBV27 to TRBJ2-7; 10 bases fit TRBD2. The trim removed 4 bases at V and 7 bases at J, leaving 7 bases unmatched. The CDR3 is made up of 14 amino acids. Germline CDR1 is MNHEY and CDR2 is SMNVEV (reference sequence). This CDR3 is CASSSAGGPREQYF. The CDR3 bases are TGTGCCAGCAGTTCAGCGGGAGGGCCGCGGGAGCAGTACTTC.

The chain is built from TRBV4-3 and TRBJ2-7; tentatively, D is TRBD1 (6 bases). V was pared by 0 bases and J by 3 bases, with 12 bases between. The CDR3 runs 15 residues. Germline CDR1 and CDR2: LGHNA and YSLEER. CDR3 in amino acids: CASSQERVGHYEQYF. CDR3 DNA: TGCGCCAGCAGCCAAGAACGCGTGGGACACTACGAGCAGTACTTC.

The chain recombines TRBV21-1 with TRBJ1-2. TRBV21-1 is a pseudogene. The CDR3 totals 13 residues. CDR3 nucleotides: TGTGCCAGCGTCCCCTTAAGGGTGTCTGGCTACACCTTC. It is translated as CASVPLRVSGYTF.

The rearrangement joins TRBV10-3 to TRBJ1-1; D is ambiguous. Deletions cut 7 bases from V and 1 base from J, with 10 bases between. The germline gives CDR1 ENHRY, CDR2 SYGVKD. The CDR3 has 13 amino acids. The CDR3 nucleotides are TGTGCCATCAAGGCCGGAGGGAACACTGAAGCTTTCTTT. Amino acid sequence: CAIKAGGNTEAFF.

This chain connects TRBV15 to TRBJ1-1; D is possibly TRBD1 (6 bases). CDR1 is LNHNV, CDR2 YYDKDF, per germline (reference sequence). This CDR3 comprises 14 residues. V gave up 3 bases and J gave up 0 bases, with 8 bases separating them. The CDR3, as DNA: TGTGCCACCAGCAGGGACAGATTGAACACTGAAGCTTTCTTT. Translation: CATSRDRLNTEAFF.

The chain links TRBV4-1 to TRBJ2-7; 9 nucleotides line up with TRBD1. Germline CDR1 is MGHRA and CDR2 is YSYEKL. J was trimmed by 4 bases and V by 0 bases; bases with no gene match: 7. The CDR3 totals 16 residues. DNA of the CDR3: TGCGCCAGCAGCCAAGACGGGACAGGGAATAGTTACGAGCAGTACTTC. This sequence encodes CASSQDGTGNSYEQYF.